Below are 32 T cell receptor beta chains sequenced from a single sample in a study of molecular identifiers for immune sequencing clone quantification. MiXCR was run by TCRdb on the PCR reads, yielding one entry per CDR3 protein. The sample records roughly 630,000 distinct CDR3 sequences, around 25% being singletons. The sequencing sample was made of naive CD8+ T cells from blood, with Jurkat cell RNA spiked in. The subset denotes: FACS-sorted CD8+CD4-CCR7+CD45RA+ naive T cells. All receptors derive from a human donor in good health. Some libraries in this study had Jurkat cell RNA spiked in.

Worth noting for this clonotype: A much larger clonotype is one base distant, so this may be a read error. This chain uses TRBV2 with TRBJ2-5; 12 positions match TRBD2. CDR3 size: 15 residues. Germline CDR1 is SNHLY and CDR2 is FYNNEI. This CDR3 reads CASSTSGGHQEPQYF. For the CDR3, the DNA is TGTGCCAGCAGCACTAGCGGGGGGCACCAAGAGCCCCAGTACTTC.

As to this clonotype: An end of the junction does not agree with germline; a read error may underlie this. The V gene is TRBV4-1, the J gene TRBJ2-7; the match to TRBD2 covers 7 bases. The CDR3 consists of 16 residues. Per the germline V gene, CDR1 is MGHRA and CDR2 is YSYEKL. DNA of the CDR3: TGCGCCAGCAGTCAAGGGGTAGCGGGTTCCTCCTACGAGCAGTACTTC. Protein product: CASSQGVAGSSYEQYF.

This clonotype has more than one count but fewer than ten. V usage is TRBV4-1 and J usage is TRBJ2-2; unclear D gene. The CDR3 totals 13 residues. Germline V lookup: CDR1 MGHRA, CDR2 YSYEKL. Trimming left V 3 bases short and J 7 bases short, with 9 bases between. CDR3 region: CASSHPLGGELFF. The CDR3 DNA reads TGCGCCAGCAGCCATCCTCTGGGCGGGGAGCTGTTTTTT.

Comment on this clonotype: A clone one base away is much larger, so this may be a read error. This chain connects TRBV28 to TRBJ2-4; D perhaps matches TRBD1 (6 bases). CDR3 length equals 14 residues. V was trimmed by 2 bases and J by 11 bases, leaving 16 bases between them. Germline CDR1 reads MDHEN; CDR2 reads SYDVKM. The CDR3 here is CASSLARTADVQYF. CDR3 DNA: TGTGCCAGCAGTTTAGCTAGGACAGCGGACGTTCAGTACTTC. Drawing the rest from reference TRBV28 and TRBJ2-4, the complete variable domain is DVKVTQSSRYLVKRTGEKVFLECVQDMDHENMFWYRQDPGLGLRLIYFSYDVKMKEKGDIPEGYSVSREKKERFSLILESASTNQTSMYLCASSLARTADVQYFGAGTRLSVL.

A few counts support this clonotype. The chain joins TRBV28 to TRBJ2-2; TRBD2 matches 12 bases. This CDR3 has 19 amino acids. J gave up 4 bases and V 5 bases, and 14 bases lay outside the gene matches. Germline CDR1 MDHEN, CDR2 SYDVKM. In DNA form, the CDR3 reads TGTGCCAGCAGTCACGACAGACTAGCGGGAGCAGTCGGCACCGGGGAGCTGTTTTTT. Translation: CASSHDRLAGAVGTGELFF.

This clonotype was seen repeatedly, ten times or more. The chain employs TRBV7-2 and TRBJ2-1; D is undetermined. The germline V gene has CDR1 SGHTA and CDR2 FQGNSA. The CDR3 spans 15 residues. Trimming left V 8 bases short and J 0 bases short, with 14 bases between. CDR3 protein: CASSLAKSSYNEQFF. CDR3 DNA sequence: TGTGCCAGCTCCCTGGCTAAAAGCTCCTACAATGAGCAGTTCTTC.

The chain carries TRBV7-9 and TRBJ2-7, with a tentative D call TRBD1 (6 bases). CDR3 length: 12 amino acids. With 5 bases removed from V and 7 bases from J, the gap between germline ends came to 12 bases. Per germline, CDR1 SEHNR and CDR2 FQNEAQ (reference sequence). CDR3 nucleotides: TGTGCCAGCAGCATACAGGGTTGGGAGCAGTACTTC. It translates to CASSIQGWEQYF.

V and J are TRBV11-3 and TRBJ2-1, with TRBD2 identical over 7 bases. This CDR3 contains 16 residues. Trimming took 0 bases from V and 9 from J; bases not matched to a gene: 11. CDR1 is SGHNT, CDR2 YENEEA, per germline. The CDR3 reads CASSLDGTTIRGEQFF. CDR3 nucleotide sequence: TGTGCCAGCAGCTTAGATGGGACTACTATTCGGGGTGAGCAGTTCTTC.

This clonotype was picked up many times. The V and J genes are TRBV7-9 and TRBJ1-1; TRBD1 aligns across 8 bases. The CDR3 covers 15 residues. Trimming took 3 bases from V and 11 from J; bases not matched to a gene: 14. Germline CDR1 and CDR2: SEHNR and FQNEAQ (reference sequence). The CDR3 region is CASSLAQGARREAFF. For the CDR3, the DNA is TGTGCCAGCAGCTTGGCCCAGGGGGCTCGTCGGGAGGCTTTCTTT.

The chain joins TRBV21-1 to TRBJ1-2; TRBD1 was called by the table and not checked on the DNA. TRBV21-1 constitutes a pseudogene. This CDR3 is 17 amino acids long. CDR3 nucleotides: TGTGCCAGCAGCAAAGCGCTTTCGGACAGGGAAAACCATGGCTACACCTTC. Translation gives CASSKALSDRENHGYTF.

This clonotype has only a few counts. J is TRBJ1-2 and V is TRBV4-2; D ambiguous. The V end lost 1 base, the J end lost 6 bases, and 6 bases lay between the germline ends. CDR1 LGHNA and CDR2 YNFKEQ come from the germline V gene. This CDR3 region has 12 residues. The CDR3 region is CASSQGTNGYTF. As DNA, the CDR3 is TGTGCCAGCAGCCAAGGAACTAATGGCTACACCTTC.

The chain uses TRBV7-9 and TRBJ2-3; 10 bases match TRBD2. This CDR3 is 17 amino acids long. Trimming cost V 4 bases and J 0 bases; bases outside gene matches: 7. Germline values: CDR1 SEHNR, CDR2 FQNEAQ (reference sequence). The CDR3 spells CASSSGLAEGSTDTQYF. CDR3 coding DNA: TGTGCCAGCAGCTCCGGACTAGCGGAGGGGAGCACAGATACGCAGTATTTT.

This clonotype was observed a few times. The genes are TRBV7-9 and TRBJ2-5, with D maybe TRBD2 (5 bases). Deletions cut 6 bases from V and 4 bases from J, with 12 bases between. The CDR3 loop spans 13 amino acids. The V gene's germline CDR1 is SEHNR and CDR2 FQNEAQ (reference sequence). CDR3 loop: CASSGGWGETQYF. Here the CDR3 DNA reads TGTGCCAGCAGTGGAGGTTGGGGAGAGACCCAGTACTTC.

The rearrangement uses TRBV2 and TRBJ2-2; D is ambiguous. The germline gives CDR1 SNHLY, CDR2 FYNNEI. The CDR3 is 14 amino acids. With 8 bases removed from V and 3 bases from J, the gap between germline ends came to 13 bases. CDR3 DNA: TGTGCCAGCTCCTCACCCCCGTACACCGGGGAGCTGTTTTTT. Its protein product is CASSSPPYTGELFF.

The V gene is TRBV7-9, the J gene TRBJ2-4; 9 bases line up with TRBD1. The V segment lost 5 bases and the J segment 4 bases; nucleotides outside the gene matches: 9. The CDR3 spans 16 residues. Germline V CDR1 and CDR2: SEHNR, FQNEAQ (reference sequence). DNA for the CDR3: TGTGCCAGCAGCCCCCGGTCGGGACAGGGAAAAAACATTCAGTACTTC. This sequence encodes CASSPRSGQGKNIQYF. The variable domain in full, with the rest retrieved from reference TRBV7-9 and TRBJ2-4, is DTGVSQNPRHKITKRGQNVTFRCDPISEHNRLYWYRQTLGQGPEFLTYFQNEAQLEKSRLLSDRFSAERPKGSFSTLEIQRTEQGDSAMYLCASSPRSGQGKNIQYFGAGTRLSVL.

Notes on this clonotype: A single base separates this from a much larger clone, so it may be a read error. CDR3 sequence: CANSLGTGAEAFF. The DNA for the CDR3 is TGTGCCAACAGCTTAGGGACAGGAGCTGAAGCTTTCTTT. The chain links TRBV7-2 to TRBJ1-1; 8 bases are shared with TRBD1. Germline V gene sequence: CDR1 SGHTA, CDR2 FQGNSA. The CDR3 is 13 residues long.

As concerns this clonotype: Possible read error: a much larger clone is one base away. The chain uses TRBV29-1 and TRBJ2-7; no firm D call. The CDR3 totals 12 residues. V was cut by 4 bases and J by 2 bases, with 9 bases left in between. Germline CDR1 and CDR2: SQVTM and ANQGSEA. This CDR3 is CSVVAETYEQYF. CDR3 in DNA: TGCAGCGTTGTCGCGGAAACCTACGAGCAGTACTTC.

Remarks on this clonotype: The germline gene is not matched at one end of the junction; a read error may be the cause. DNA for the CDR3: TGCGCCAGCAGCCAAGATAGAGGGAACGGTCAGCCCCAGCAATTT. As protein: CASSQDRGNGQPQQF. The chain has TRBV4-3 and TRBJ1-5; D unresolved. This CDR3 contains 15 residues. Per germline, CDR1 LGHNA and CDR2 YSLEER.

This clonotype showed up just a few times. The gene calls are TRBV7-9 and TRBJ2-1, with TRBD2 matching 9 bases. V was clipped by 2 bases and J by 7 bases; unmatched bases: 3. The germline gives CDR1 SEHNR, CDR2 FQNEAQ (reference sequence). The CDR3 is 14 amino acids. Here the CDR3 reads CASSLTLAGNEQFF. The CDR3 coding sequence is TGTGCCAGCAGCTTAACCCTAGCGGGGAATGAGCAGTTCTTC.

This clonotype was observed a handful of times. A read error is possible here, since a much larger clone lies one base away. The rearrangement joins TRBV4-3 to TRBJ1-6, with a tentative D call TRBD1 (6 bases). Trimming shortened V by 1 base and J by 7 bases, and 20 bases separated the two germline ends. The CDR3 sequence is 18 residues long. The germline V gene has CDR1 LGHNA and CDR2 YSLEER. This CDR3 reads CASSQARQTGFFNSPLHF. CDR3 in DNA: TGCGCCAGCAGCCAAGCTCGGCAGACAGGCTTCTTCAATTCACCCCTCCACTTT.

This chain links TRBV20-1 with TRBJ1-5; TRBD1 aligns across 9 bases. The germline gives CDR1 DFQATT, CDR2 SNEGSKA (reference sequence). The CDR3 runs 15 residues. Trimming at V came to 2 bases and at J to 7 bases, leaving 9 bases not matched to a gene. CDR3 DNA sequence: TGCAGTGCTAGACTGGGGGACAGGGAGAGACAGCCCCAGCATTTT. Translated: CSARLGDRERQPQHF.

A few counts support this clonotype. The genes are TRBV15 and TRBJ1-5; no firm D call. This CDR3 contains 13 residues. Germline V gene sequence: CDR1 LNHNV, CDR2 YYDKDF (reference sequence). Trimming removed 1 base from V and 6 bases from J, with 7 bases in between. CDR3 coding DNA: TGTGCCACCAGCAGAGGGGTCGTTCAGCCCCAGCATTTT. Translated: CATSRGVVQPQHF.

This clonotype showed up just a few times. Here the CDR3 DNA reads TGTGCCAGCAAGGTAAATCCCGGGACAGGGGACTACGAGCAGTACTTC. Residues: CASKVNPGTGDYEQYF. This chain connects TRBV6-5 to TRBJ2-7; 10 bases fit TRBD1. The CDR3 loop spans 16 amino acids. Germline lookup yields CDR1 MNHEY and CDR2 SVGAGI. V was clipped by 7 bases and J by 3 bases; unmatched bases: 12.

This clonotype was observed many times. The junction departs from the called germline gene at one end, perhaps through a read error. The V gene is TRBV5-4, the J gene TRBJ1-1; possible D gene TRBD1, 6 bases. This CDR3 has 13 residues. Germline CDR1 SGHNT, CDR2 YYREEE (reference sequence). The CDR3 region has the DNA TGTGCCAGCAGCTGGAAGCTACAGGGTGATTGGGTCTTT. Its translation: CASSWKLQGDWVF.

This clonotype was seen many times. CDR3 loop: CASSLLGQGYEQYF. For the CDR3, the DNA is TGTGCCAGCAGTTTGCTGGGACAGGGTTACGAGCAGTACTTC. The chain employs TRBV28 and TRBJ2-7, with 9 bases lining up with TRBD1. V shed 3 bases, J shed 4 bases, and the junction held 4 bases outside the gene matches. Germline CDR1 MDHEN, CDR2 SYDVKM. This CDR3 spans 14 amino acids.

Turning to this clonotype: Without the conserved terminal phenylalanine or tryptophan, this CDR3 likely stems from a read error. The V and J genes are TRBV24-1 and TRBJ1-4; perhaps TRBD1 as D (5 bases). CDR3 length equals 13 residues. Deletions cut 2 bases from V and 11 bases from J, with 11 bases between. Germline V gene data show CDR1 as KGHDR and CDR2 as SFDVKD. As DNA, the CDR3 is TGTGCCACCAGTGATTCAAACTCAGGGAAACTGTTTTCT. Translated: CATSDSNSGKLFS.

This clonotype was seen ten or more times. The J gene is TRBJ2-5, the V gene TRBV6-6; TRBD2 matches at 9 bases. Germline-derived CDR1 and CDR2 are MNHNY and SVGAGI (reference sequence). This CDR3 is built from 15 residues. V lost 2 bases to trimming and J lost 4 bases; unmatched junction nucleotides: 5. This chain's CDR3 is CASSYAGGPVETQYF. The CDR3 DNA follows: TGTGCCAGCAGTTACGCGGGAGGGCCTGTAGAGACCCAGTACTTC.

This clonotype was observed a single time. V is TRBV7-8 and J is TRBJ2-2; TRBD2 is a possible D gene (6 bases). This CDR3 is built from 18 residues. V lost 1 base to trimming and J lost 5 bases, with 20 bases between them. The germline V gene encodes CDR1 SGHVS and CDR2 FQNEAQ. CDR3 loop: CASSLVPRDSRGTGELFF. CDR3 coding DNA: TGTGCCAGCAGCTTAGTCCCCCGGGACTCCCGAGGGACCGGGGAGCTGTTTTTT. Variable domain in full (rest from reference TRBV7-8 and TRBJ2-2): GAGVSQSPRYKVAKRGQDVALRCDPISGHVSLFWYQQALGQGPEFLTYFQNEAQLDKSGLPSDRFFAERPEGSVSTLKIQRTQQEDSAVYLCASSLVPRDSRGTGELFFGEGSRLTVL.

A single count supports this clonotype. A much larger clone differs by one base, so this may be a read error. The chain combines TRBV4-1 with TRBJ2-3; tentative D call: TRBD2 (5 bases). The CDR3 sequence is 16 residues long. Germline CDR1 is MGHRA and CDR2 is YSYEKL. CDR3 loop: CVSSQDPGRITDTQYF. The CDR3, as DNA: TGCGTCAGCAGCCAGGACCCTGGGAGAATTACAGATACGCAGTATTTT.

Turning to this clonotype: This clone may be a read error of a much larger clone one base away. The rearrangement joins TRBV6-5 to TRBJ2-3; D possibly corresponds to TRBD2 (6 bases). Germline CDR1 and CDR2: MNHEY and SVGAGI. The CDR3 runs 15 residues. The chain's CDR3 is CASSSIGGTTDTLYF. The DNA of the CDR3 is TGTGCCAGCAGTTCCATCGGCGGGACCACAGATACGCTGTATTTT.

In this sample, this clonotype turned up a few times. This chain connects TRBV6-1 to TRBJ2-7, with TRBD2 as a possible D gene (6 bases). The CDR3 contains 16 residues. Trimming shortened V by 2 bases and J by 0 bases, and 14 bases separated the two germline ends. From germline, CDR1 is MNHNS and CDR2 SASEGT. CDR3 protein: CASSEFPGLNSYEQYF. In DNA, the CDR3 is TGTGCCAGCAGTGAATTCCCGGGACTTAACTCCTACGAGCAGTACTTC.

This clonotype showed up many times. J is TRBJ2-3 and V is TRBV12-3 or TRBV12-4; D assignment may be TRBD1 or TRBD2 (5 bases each). The V gene lost 10 bases and the J gene lost 2 bases, with 19 bases spanning the gap. The CDR3 is made up of 15 amino acids. The CDR3 sequence: CATRPPGSFTDTQYF. CDR3 sequence (DNA): TGTGCCACCAGACCCCCAGGGAGCTTCACAGATACGCAGTATTTT.